One sample yielded the 18 T cell receptor beta chains listed below, sequenced in a study of cytomegalovirus exposure and HLA in healthy donors. PCR was performed using 60 Vbeta and 13 Jbeta primers. Using immunoSEQ multiplex PCR, the repertoire was profiled, and TCRdb retains in-frame clones only, with some absent. The repertoire consists of around 98,000 clones, with about 81% occurring once and the leading ten covering over 1.1%. Sequenced input: PBMCs. Receptors were obtained from a man aged 40-49 years in good health and CMV-seronegative.

This clone appeared a few times. J is TRBJ1-4 and V is TRBV6-5; possibly TRBD1 for D (5 bases). The CDR3 contains 15 residues. In germline, CDR1 is MNHEY, CDR2 SVGAGI. Trimming shortened V by 6 bases and J by 7 bases, and 18 bases separated the two germline ends. CDR3 sequence (DNA): TGTGCCAGCAGGTTGGACAACCGGTCCCGTGAAAAACTGTTTTTT. Protein: CASRLDNRSREKLFF.

The V gene is TRBV2, the J gene TRBJ1-3, with 9 bases matching TRBD1. This CDR3 comprises 14 residues. The germline V gene encodes CDR1 SNHLY and CDR2 FYNNEI. J lost 7 bases, V lost 6 bases, and 7 bases had no gene match. The CDR3 DNA reads as TGTGCCAGCAGATCAGGGACAGGGAGCAACACCATATATTTT. Translated, it gives CASRSGTGSNTIYF.

This clone was seen once. V and J are TRBV14 and TRBJ2-7; 9 positions agree with TRBD1. The V gene end was trimmed by 3 bases and the J gene end by 4 bases; junction bases not matched to a gene: 7. Germline loops: CDR1 SGHDN, CDR2 FVKESK. The CDR3 is made up of 15 amino acids. DNA for the CDR3: TGTGCCAGCAGCCAGAGAGGGACAGGGAAGTACGAGCAGTACTTC. Its translation: CASSQRGTGKYEQYF. Combining the CDR3 with reference TRBV14 and TRBJ2-7 gives the whole variable domain EAGVTQFPSHSVIEKGQTVTLRCDPISGHDNLYWYRRVMGKEIKFLLHFVKESKQDESGMPNNRFLAERTGGTYSTLKVQPAELEDSGVYFCASSQRGTGKYEQYFGPGTRLTVT.

The chain has TRBV29-1 and TRBJ2-5; tentatively, D is TRBD1 (5 bases). Trimming cost V 3 bases and J 3 bases, with 17 bases left between them. The length of the CDR3 is 15 residues. CDR1 is SQVTM and CDR2 is ANQGSEA in the germline V gene. CDR3 amino acids: CSVDGAVWGKETQYF. CDR3 sequence (DNA): TGCAGCGTTGATGGGGCAGTTTGGGGAAAAGAGACCCAGTACTTC.

This chain uses TRBV29-1 with TRBJ2-1, with 8 bases matching TRBD1. V gave up 6 bases and J gave up 7 bases; unmatched junction bases: 8. CDR3 length: 13 residues. Germline-derived CDR1 and CDR2 are SQVTM and ANQGSEA. As DNA, the CDR3 is TGCAGCGTAGTCGACAGGGGCCAAAATGAGCAGTTCTTC. Protein sequence: CSVVDRGQNEQFF.

The chain combines TRBV5-1 with TRBJ1-3, with D possibly matching TRBD1 (6 bases). The germline V gene has CDR1 SGHRS and CDR2 YFSETQ. CDR3 length equals 16 residues. The V end was cut by 0 bases, the J end by 0 bases, with 10 bases between. The DNA for the CDR3 is TGCGCCAGCAGCTTGGGACAGGCGAACTCTGGAAACACCATATATTTT. Residues: CASSLGQANSGNTIYF.

V and J are TRBV6-5 and TRBJ2-5, with 7 bases identical to TRBD2. The length of the CDR3 is 14 residues. V lost 2 bases and J lost 2; bases outside the gene matches: 2. CDR1 is MNHEY and CDR2 is SVGAGI in the germline V gene. This chain's CDR3 is CASSYMGGQETQYF. The CDR3 DNA reads TGTGCCAGCAGTTACATGGGGGGGCAAGAGACCCAGTACTTC.

This clone was picked up a small number of times. The rearrangement joins TRBV7-2 to TRBJ2-7; TRBD1 aligns across 7 bases. V gave up 5 bases and J gave up 5 bases; unmatched junction bases: 6. The V gene's germline CDR1 is SGHTA and CDR2 FQGNSA. The CDR3 is 13 amino acids. DNA of the CDR3: TGTGCCAGCAGCCGACAGGGTACAGACGAGCAGTACTTC. Protein product: CASSRQGTDEQYF.

V usage is TRBV6-5 and J usage is TRBJ1-6, with 9 bases that match TRBD1. The ends lost 3 bases at V and 7 bases at J; junction bases unmatched: 4. The germline CDR1 and CDR2 sequences are MNHEY and SVGAGI. This CDR3 has 15 residues. CDR3 nucleotide sequence: TGTGCCAGCAGTTATATGACAGGGGGAAATTCACCCCTCCACTTT. This codes for CASSYMTGGNSPLHF.

The chain uses TRBV30 and TRBJ2-3, with a tentative D call TRBD1 (5 bases). Trimming took off 4 bases at V and 8 bases at J, with 16 bases between the two ends. The CDR3 runs 13 residues. Germline V gene sequence: CDR1 GTSNPN, CDR2 SVGIG (reference sequence). The CDR3 DNA sequence: TGTGCCTGGATTCAAAAGGGGCCTACTACGCAGTATTTT. This codes for CAWIQKGPTTQYF.

Comments on this clone: At one of its ends the junction is not consistent with the germline gene, which may arise from a read error. This chain links TRBV7-9 with TRBJ1-1; 7 nucleotides align to TRBD1. CDR3 size: 16 residues. Germline V CDR1 and CDR2: SEHNR, FQNEAQ (reference sequence). The CDR3 sequence is CSSSLSPGQRNTEAFF. In DNA form, the CDR3 reads TGTTCCAGCAGCCTCAGTCCGGGACAGAGGAACACTGAAGCTTTCTTT.

J is TRBJ2-1 and V is TRBV15; 8 positions match TRBD2. After removal of 4 bases from V and 7 bases from J, the junction contained 6 bases not matched to a gene. CDR1 LNHNV and CDR2 YYDKDF come from the germline V gene (reference sequence). The CDR3 length is 14 residues. The CDR3 sequence is CATSTYAGGNEQFF. Written as DNA, the CDR3 is TGTGCCACCAGCACCTACGCGGGGGGTAATGAGCAGTTCTTC.

This clone turned up a few times. The chain has TRBV6-5 and TRBJ1-2; weak D call: TRBD1 (6 bases). Trimming removed 0 bases at V and 4 bases at J, with 12 bases between. Germline CDR1 MNHEY, CDR2 SVGAGI. This CDR3 is 15 amino acids long. CDR3 in amino acids: CASSYSTGYTYGYTF. CDR3 nucleotides: TGTGCCAGCAGTTACTCGACAGGTTACACCTATGGCTACACCTTC.

The genes are TRBV7-9 and TRBJ2-5; weak D call: TRBD2 (5 bases). CDR1 SEHNR and CDR2 FQNEAQ come from the germline V gene (reference sequence). Trimming removed 1 base at V and 7 bases at J, with 10 bases between. This CDR3 region has 13 residues. CDR3 region: CASSLDLAGTQYF. CDR3 in DNA: TGTGCCAGCAGCTTAGATCTAGCTGGGACCCAGTACTTC.

The chain joins TRBV20-1 to TRBJ2-7; D unresolved. With 3 bases removed from V and 4 bases from J, the gap between germline ends came to 7 bases. There are 11 residues in the CDR3. The germline CDR1 and CDR2 sequences are DFQATT and SNEGSKA (reference sequence). The CDR3 reads CSASPFYEQYF. The CDR3 DNA sequence: TGCAGTGCTAGTCCCTTTTACGAGCAGTACTTC.

This clone has just one count. The gene calls are TRBV2 and TRBJ1-2; tentative D call: TRBD1 (5 bases). V shed 6 bases and J shed 2 bases, with 13 bases lying between them. CDR1 and CDR2 from the germline V gene are SNHLY and FYNNEI. CDR3 length: 14 amino acids. The CDR3 reads CASSRQGPNYGYTF. In DNA form, the CDR3 reads TGTGCCAGCAGCCGGCAGGGCCCCAACTATGGCTACACCTTC. Together with reference TRBV2 and TRBJ1-2, the CDR3 gives the full variable domain: EPEVTQTPSHQVTQMGQEVILRCVPISNHLYFYWYRQILGQKVEFLVSFYNNEISEKSEIFDDQFSVERPDGSNFTLKIRSTKLEDSAMYFCASSRQGPNYGYTFGSGTRLTVV.

V gene TRBV6-1 combines with J gene TRBJ1-5; 8 bases match TRBD1. Germline V gives CDR1 MNHNS, CDR2 SASEGT. The CDR3 has 14 amino acids. V lost 4 bases to trimming and J lost 6 bases; unmatched junction nucleotides: 5. The CDR3 sequence: CASSGTGLVQPQHF. The CDR3 DNA reads TGTGCCAGCAGTGGGACAGGGTTGGTTCAGCCCCAGCATTTT.

The chain couples TRBV7-2 to TRBJ1-2; 9 bases map to TRBD1. V lost 0 bases to trimming and J lost 0 bases; unmatched junction nucleotides: 5. Germline assignment: CDR1 SGHTA and CDR2 FQGNSA. This CDR3 has 17 amino acids. As DNA, the CDR3 is TGTGCCAGCAGCTTAGCGAACAGGGGGCGAGCTAACTATGGCTACACCTTC. Protein sequence: CASSLANRGRANYGYTF.